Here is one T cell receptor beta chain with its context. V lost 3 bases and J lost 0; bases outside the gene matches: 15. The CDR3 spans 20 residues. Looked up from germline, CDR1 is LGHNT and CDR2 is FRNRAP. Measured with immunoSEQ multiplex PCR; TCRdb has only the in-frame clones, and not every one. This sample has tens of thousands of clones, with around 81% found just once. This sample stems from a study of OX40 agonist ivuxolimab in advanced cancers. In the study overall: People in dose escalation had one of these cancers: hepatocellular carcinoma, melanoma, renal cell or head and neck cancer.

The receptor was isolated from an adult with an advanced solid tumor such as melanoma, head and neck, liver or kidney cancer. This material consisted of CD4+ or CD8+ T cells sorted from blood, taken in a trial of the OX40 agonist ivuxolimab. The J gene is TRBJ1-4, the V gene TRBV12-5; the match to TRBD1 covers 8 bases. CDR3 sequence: CASGFFFYRGRAATNEKLFF. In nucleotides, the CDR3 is TGTGCTAGTGGTTTCTTCTTCTACAGGGGGAGGGCAGCAACTAATGAAAAACTGTTTTTT.